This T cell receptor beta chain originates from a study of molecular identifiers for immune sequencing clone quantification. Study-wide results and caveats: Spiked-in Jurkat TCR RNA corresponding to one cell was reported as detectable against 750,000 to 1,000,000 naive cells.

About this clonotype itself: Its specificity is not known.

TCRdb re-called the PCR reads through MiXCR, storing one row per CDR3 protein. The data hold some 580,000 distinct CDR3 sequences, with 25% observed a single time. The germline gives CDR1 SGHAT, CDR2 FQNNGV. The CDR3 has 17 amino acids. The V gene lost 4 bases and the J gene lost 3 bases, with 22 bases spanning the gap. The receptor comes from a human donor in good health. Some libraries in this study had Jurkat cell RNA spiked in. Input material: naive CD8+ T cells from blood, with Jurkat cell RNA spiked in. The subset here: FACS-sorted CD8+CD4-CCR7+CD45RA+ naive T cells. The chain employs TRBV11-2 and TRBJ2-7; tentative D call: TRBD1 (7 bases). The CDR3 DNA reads TGTGCCAGCAGCTCCGGGGGTTACAGGGGTAGCGACTACGAGCAGTACTTC. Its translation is CASSSGGYRGSDYEQYF.